This TCR beta chain was obtained from a study of cytomegalovirus exposure and HLA in healthy donors. Study in general: From donors who were HLA-typed, an early data release held 75 million to 85 million unique TCRs. Among the 398 genotyped donors, 70% to 85% were placed in the Caucasian-associated ancestry cluster. Study outcomes and limitations: The analysis excluded some indistinguishable V segments, including TRBV6-2 and TRBV6-3. Rarity marked most TCR sequences, yet some public TCRs occurred in many donors.

Note on this clone: Its antigen is not identified.

With 60 Vbeta and 13 Jbeta primers, the PCR was carried out. Assay: immunoSEQ multiplex PCR; the TCRdb copy retains only in-frame clones and omits some. In the table there are under 120,000 clones, around 80% of which are singletons. Trimming removed 4 bases at V and 5 bases at J, with 16 bases between. CDR1 and CDR2 (germline): MGHRA, YSYEKL. The CDR3 extends over 15 amino acids. Specimen: PBMCs. This sequence originates from a woman between 40 and 50 years old in good health and CMV-seronegative. The chain uses TRBV4-1 and TRBJ2-3; D ambiguous. The CDR3 DNA sequence: TGCGCCAGCAGCCGTCGAGGCTCCCGCGAAGATACGCAGTATTTT. It translates to CASSRRGSREDTQYF.